This TCR beta chain was profiled in a study of blood T cell repertoires in COVID-19 (dated by TCRdb to the early 2020s). Regarding the study in general: Collaborator samples came from the United States, Italy and Spain and covered acute and convalescent phases of COVID-19. The samples were drawn from two sources: the first 160 participants of the ongoing ImmuneRACE study, and approximately 1,300 subjects contributed by 6 global collaborators. Where HLA class I and class II types were available, the types were taken from metadata supplied by the sample provider, not from assay-based typing. Nearly every sample came with metadata listing a de-identified subject ID, COVID-19 status, age in years and sex. The repertoires were released in a freely available public database intended as a resource for research on the immune response to SARS-CoV-2. The material from the prospective study consisted of cDNA or gDNA derived from T cells, B-cell-depleted T cells, or PBMCs. The dataset comprised deeply sampled blood TCRbeta repertoires from subjects exposed to, actively infected with, or recovered from COVID-19. Study-wide findings and limitations: The quantity of clinical and demographic metadata differed by source and by participant and was supplied without curation.

Whole blood was collected in K2EDTA tubes by collaborating institutions according to the institutions' own protocols. Collaborator samples were shipped for TCRbeta analysis as frozen whole blood, isolated PBMCs, or DNA extracted from either sample type. This clone was detected a few times. The antigen it binds to is not known. Nothing much larger sits one base from this clone, and base qualities are not available. CDR1 LGHNA and CDR2 YSLEER were looked up in the germline V gene. Its CDR3 holds 15 amino acids, cysteine through phenylalanine. Solely the CDR3 DNA is kept, with 45 bases framed from the first base. Trimming removed 4 bases from V and 8 bases from J; the gene matches leave 5 bases unexplained. The immunoSEQ Assay, a bias-controlled multiplex PCR, was used to amplify TCRbeta CDR3 regions from genomic DNA. The authors processed their data as follows. The number of nucleated cells in each sample was estimated by amplification of reference gene primers within the assay. Sequence reads were collapsed and filtered to measure the absolute abundance of every unique TCRbeta CDR3 rearrangement. For each sample, productive Simpson clonality was calculated as the square root of Simpson's diversity index over productive rearrangements. Drawn from immuneACCESS, this table holds only the in-frame rearrangements with V and J called that TCRdb kept. Clones are partly lost; checked studies trace under half to an unresolved V gene and leave the rest unexplained. That table gives V, J and clone size, and the DNA gave D and trimming. The sample records some 180,000 clones, 76% of which are singletons. The biggest ten clones account for approximately 8.6% of the sample.

Recombination connected TRBV4-3 to TRBJ2-1, and TRBD2 matches 13 of the central bases. The sequencing input was peripheral blood. The sequence was obtained from a woman aged 50 to 60 with active or convalescent COVID-19. DNA sequence: TGCGCCAGCAGCCTACTAGCGGGGGGGCCCTATGAGCAGTTCTTC. This codes for CASSLLAGGPYEQFF.